This TCR beta chain emerged from a study of CD8+CD57+ T cells in acquired aplastic anemia. Study-wide context: Sorted CD4+ and CD8+ cell DNA averaged roughly 3.2 ug.

The patients chosen for sequencing had shown expansion of CD8+CD57+ cells (detected by flow cytometry). The enrolled patients all had severe acquired aplastic anemia. CDR3 and TCR beta VDJ profiling relied on a genomic DNA template. TCRdb called the reads again in MiXCR, with one record for every CDR3 protein. The repertoire holds some 170,000 distinct CDR3 sequences, 71% seen once, with 40% to 55% in the top ten. The CDR3 runs to 19 residues. Germline V gene data show CDR1 as SGHTA and CDR2 as FQGNSA. Germline trimming cut 4 bases from V and 12 bases from J; bases unmatched to any gene: 22. General study points: A significant difference in CD8+ Simpson's diversity between patients and controls was not found. About 29 CD8+ CDR3 sequences occurred in both the patients and the controls.

Notes on this clonotype: Its cognate antigen is unknown.

The chain carries TRBV7-2 and TRBJ2-4; 12 nucleotides agree with TRBD2. The material sequenced was sorted CD4+, CD8+, or CD8+CD57+ T cells (not recorded which) from PBMCs. The sequence was obtained from a human donor with aplastic anemia. Written as DNA, the CDR3 is TGTGCCAGCAGCTCCCGGCCTGGGGGAATGAGACTAGCGGGAGATCCTCAGTACTTC. This sequence encodes CASSSRPGGMRLAGDPQYF.